This T cell receptor beta chain was recorded in a study of blood T cell repertoires in COVID-19. The Seattle patients, enrolled during active infection, were followed longitudinally. Under the authors' procedure: Estimation of nucleated cell counts was performed using reference gene primer amplification. Profiling relied on immunoSEQ multiplex PCR, and the TCRdb table lists in-frame clones only, not all of them. That table gives V, J and clone size, and the DNA gave D and trimming. The table includes 70,000 or so clones, 75% to 90% detected once. The CDR3 is made up of 15 amino acids. Trimming took off 4 bases at V and 4 bases at J, with 17 bases between the two ends. Germline CDR1 reads SGHDT; CDR2 reads YYEEEE. This clone showed up just once.

The rearrangement joins TRBV5-6 to TRBJ1-1, with D perhaps TRBD1 (6 bases). The specimen sequenced was peripheral blood. The receptor comes from a man over 45 with COVID-19, enrolled during active disease. The CDR3 loop reads CASSGGNRAGTEAFF. CDR3 nucleotide sequence: TGTGCCAGCAGCGGGGGAAACAGGGCGGGCACTGAAGCTTTCTTT.